A single sample is the source of the 16 T cell receptor beta chains below, sequenced in a study of shared clonotypes between healthy human individuals. Repertoires were generated with immunoSEQ multiplex PCR, while TCRdb's copy carries only in-frame clones and drops some. The sample carries around 480,000 clones, about 80% recorded once. The specimen was PBMCs. The receptor set was obtained from a woman in her forties in good health. Some clones in this sample may be carry-over from other donors' samples.

In its sample, this clone was seen once. The chain couples TRBV10-2 to TRBJ1-1; tentative D call: TRBD1 (5 bases). CDR1 is WSHSY, CDR2 SAAADI, per germline. Deletions cut 6 bases from V and 4 bases from J, with 21 bases between. The CDR3 loop spans 16 amino acids. CDR3 nucleotides: TGCGCCAGCAGAGTATACGCGGCAGGGCTTGGCACTGAAGCTTTCTTT. It encodes CASRVYAAGLGTEAFF.

The chain has TRBV19 and TRBJ1-4; no clear D. The CDR3 is 13 amino acids. Germline CDR1 reads LNHDA; CDR2 reads SQIVND (reference sequence). With 10 bases removed from V and 3 bases from J, the gap between germline ends came to 12 bases. The CDR3 reads CATCPPANEKLFF. CDR3 sequence (DNA): TGTGCCACTTGTCCGCCCGCTAATGAAAAACTGTTTTTT.

This clone has ten or more counts. The chain employs TRBV10-1 and TRBJ1-1; D is uncertain. The CDR3 has 12 amino acids. Germline CDR1 and CDR2: WNHNN and SYGVQD (reference sequence). The V gene lost 8 bases and the J gene lost 1 base, with 8 bases spanning the gap. The CDR3 loop reads CASGNGNTEAFF. Written as DNA, the CDR3 is TGCGCCAGCGGGAACGGGAACACTGAAGCTTTCTTT.

The V gene is TRBV5-4, the J gene TRBJ1-4; tentative D call: TRBD1 (5 bases). CDR1 and CDR2 (germline): SGHNT, YYREEE (reference sequence). The CDR3 has 15 amino acids. V gave up 1 base and J gave up 3 bases, with 10 bases separating them. The CDR3 DNA reads TGTGCCAGCAGCTTGACCGGGACCCCTAATGAAAAACTGTTTTTT. It yields the protein CASSLTGTPNEKLFF.

The chain couples TRBV6-6 to TRBJ2-7, with D maybe TRBD2 (5 bases). Per germline, CDR1 MNHNY and CDR2 SVGAGI (reference sequence). CDR3 length: 13 residues. The V end was cut by 2 bases, the J end by 0 bases, with 5 bases between. CDR3 protein: CASSYDYSYEQYF. The CDR3 DNA reads TGTGCCAGCAGTTACGACTACTCCTACGAGCAGTACTTC.

This chain links TRBV7-8 with TRBJ2-7, with D possibly being TRBD2 (5 bases). V lost 5 bases and J lost 7, with 21 bases in between. The CDR3 contains 15 residues. The germline gives CDR1 SGHVS, CDR2 FQNEAQ. CDR3 sequence reads: CASSPHISKTGEQYF. The CDR3 DNA follows: TGTGCCAGCAGCCCTCACATCTCTAAGACGGGAGAGCAGTACTTC.

This rearrangement joins TRBV19 to TRBJ2-3, with 10 bases lining up with TRBD2. Germline loops: CDR1 LNHDA, CDR2 SQIVND (reference sequence). The CDR3 is 15 amino acids. Unmatched junction bases numbered 5, after V lost 4 bases and J lost 4 bases. The CDR3 loop is CASSNPSGGSDTQYF. The DNA for the CDR3 is TGTGCCAGTAGTAACCCTAGCGGGGGTTCAGATACGCAGTATTTT.

Relative to its sample, this clone is medium-sized. The chain carries TRBV5-4 and TRBJ2-7, with a tentative D call TRBD2 (6 bases). V dropped 2 bases and J dropped 0 bases, with 12 bases sitting between them. The CDR3 has 15 amino acids. Per the germline V gene, CDR1 is SGHNT and CDR2 is YYREEE (reference sequence). The CDR3 here is CASSLGGASSYEQYF. CDR3 nucleotides: TGTGCCAGCAGCTTAGGCGGGGCGAGCTCCTACGAGCAGTACTTC.

There are a few counts of this clone. V gene TRBV11-3 combines with J gene TRBJ1-1; 7 bases are a match to TRBD1. Germline lookup yields CDR1 SGHNT and CDR2 YENEEA. The CDR3 totals 14 residues. The junction had 5 bases not matched to a gene; V was cut back by 5 bases and J by 2 bases. The CDR3 DNA is TGTGCCAGCAGCCCCAGGGGGAGCAACACTGAAGCTTTCTTT. It encodes CASSPRGSNTEAFF.

The CDR3 DNA is TGTGCCAGCTCACCAACCCGCGGTGAGGGTGAAGCTTTCTTT. It encodes CASSPTRGEGEAFF. This chain joins TRBV18 and TRBJ1-1; D remains ambiguous. Between the trimmed V and J ends, which lost 2 bases and 7 bases, there was a span of 14 bases. There are 14 residues in the CDR3. CDR1 and CDR2 from the germline V gene are KGHSH and LQKENI.

The CDR3 DNA reads as TGTGCCAGCAGGGGGGAGAGGGGCTTGGGGACTGAAGCTTTCTTT. Its protein product is CASRGERGLGTEAFF. The chain employs TRBV6-1 and TRBJ1-1; a weak D match, TRBD1 (5 bases). The germline V gene has CDR1 MNHNS and CDR2 SASEGT. This CDR3 is 15 amino acids long. V gave up 6 bases and J gave up 5 bases, with 19 bases separating them.

The gene calls are TRBV5-1 and TRBJ2-3; 10 nucleotides align to TRBD2. The CDR3 loop spans 16 amino acids. Germline lookup yields CDR1 SGHRS and CDR2 YFSETQ. J lost 4 bases, V lost 1 base, and 6 bases had no gene match. The CDR3 DNA is TGCGCCAGCAGCTTGCAGCTAGCGGGAGTCGCAGATACGCAGTATTTT. Translating it yields CASSLQLAGVADTQYF.

The V call is TRBV4-2, the J call TRBJ2-1, with D possibly TRBD1 on 6 matching bases. The CDR3 totals 16 residues. V lost 0 bases, J lost 1 base, and 10 bases lay in between. The germline V gene encodes CDR1 LGHNA and CDR2 YNFKEQ. As DNA, the CDR3 is TGTGCCAGCAGCCAAGAGGAAAGGGGGTCCTACAATGAGCAGTTCTTC. The encoded protein is CASSQEERGSYNEQFF.

This chain links TRBV15 with TRBJ2-1; 13 bases are a match to TRBD2. The CDR3 length is 16 residues. Unmatched junction bases numbered 9, after V lost 5 bases and J lost 8 bases. Germline CDR1 and CDR2: LNHNV and YYDKDF (reference sequence). This CDR3 is CATSVRLAGGFDEQFF. The CDR3 nucleotides read TGTGCCACCAGCGTTCGACTAGCGGGAGGCTTCGATGAGCAGTTCTTC.

The chain employs TRBV4-1 and TRBJ2-7, with 7 bases aligning to TRBD2. Unmatched junction bases numbered 4, after V lost 2 bases and J lost 0 bases. The germline CDR1 and CDR2 sequences are MGHRA and YSYEKL. The CDR3 runs to 15 residues. The CDR3: CASSQQLAASYEQYF. The CDR3 DNA is TGCGCCAGCAGCCAACAGCTAGCGGCCTCCTACGAGCAGTACTTC.

The gene calls are TRBV20-1 and TRBJ2-5; D remains unclear. The germline V gene encodes CDR1 DFQATT and CDR2 SNEGSKA (reference sequence). CDR3 length: 11 residues. V lost 5 bases and J 1 base, leaving 5 bases between the germline ends. This CDR3 reads CSAGPQETQYF. CDR3 nucleotide sequence: TGCAGTGCTGGACCCCAAGAGACCCAGTACTTC.